Listed here are 5 T cell receptor beta chains from one sample, sequenced in a study of OX40 agonist ivuxolimab in advanced cancers. Profiling relied on immunoSEQ multiplex PCR, and the TCRdb table lists in-frame clones only, not all of them. The sample yields tens of thousands of clones, roughly 91% seen once. The material was CD4+ or CD8+ T cells sorted from blood, obtained in a trial of the OX40 agonist ivuxolimab. Source of these receptors: an adult with an advanced solid tumor such as melanoma, head and neck, liver or kidney cancer.

This chain uses TRBV2 with TRBJ1-1, with D perhaps matching TRBD1 (6 bases). This CDR3 has 14 residues. Germline assignment: CDR1 SNHLY and CDR2 FYNNEI. With 10 bases removed from V and 1 base from J, the gap between germline ends came to 16 bases. Written as DNA, the CDR3 is TGTGCCACCATCCGGGGGCGGGGGAACACTGAAGCTTTCTTT. This translates into CATIRGRGNTEAFF. Combining the CDR3 with reference TRBV2 and TRBJ1-1 gives the whole variable domain EPEVTQTPSHQVTQMGQEVILRCVPISNHLYFYWYRQILGQKVEFLVSFYNNEISEKSEIFDDQFSVERPDGSNFTLKIRSTKLEDSAMYFCATIRGRGNTEAFFGQGTRLTVV.

The chain employs TRBV29-1 and TRBJ1-2; tentative D call: TRBD1 (5 bases). CDR1 is SQVTM and CDR2 is ANQGSEA in the germline V gene. The CDR3 sequence is 15 residues long. Trimming took 1 base from V and 4 from J, leaving 16 bases between them. The CDR3 sequence: CSVEGGEDYSYGYTF. In DNA, the CDR3 is TGCAGCGTTGAAGGGGGGGAGGACTATAGCTATGGCTACACCTTC.

V is TRBV18 and J is TRBJ1-1; D remains unclear. V lost 1 base to trimming and J lost 1 base, with 13 bases between them. This CDR3 has 16 residues. Germline CDR1 KGHSH, CDR2 LQKENI. This CDR3 is CASSPQEARTNTEAFF. CDR3 DNA: TGTGCCAGCTCACCACAGGAGGCCAGAACGAACACTGAAGCTTTCTTT.

The genes are TRBV4-1 and TRBJ1-3; D is ambiguous. The CDR3 is 14 amino acids. Germline V lookup: CDR1 MGHRA, CDR2 YSYEKL. V gave up 1 base and J gave up 2 bases, with 6 bases separating them. The CDR3 coding sequence is TGCGCCAGCAGCCAAGGAGGGACTGGAAACACCATATATTTT. It yields the protein CASSQGGTGNTIYF.

The genes are TRBV7-9 and TRBJ2-7; D is undetermined. This CDR3 has 14 amino acids. Deletions cut 5 bases from V and 2 bases from J, with 13 bases between. The germline gives CDR1 SEHNR, CDR2 FQNEAQ (reference sequence). The CDR3 DNA sequence: TGTGCCAGCAGCAAACCGGCCCGTACCTACGAGCAGTACTTC. This gives the protein CASSKPARTYEQYF. Combining the CDR3 with reference TRBV7-9 and TRBJ2-7 gives the whole variable domain DTGVSQNPRHKITKRGQNVTFRCDPISEHNRLYWYRQTLGQGPEFLTYFQNEAQLEKSRLLSDRFSAERPKGSFSTLEIQRTEQGDSAMYLCASSKPARTYEQYFGPGTRLTVT.